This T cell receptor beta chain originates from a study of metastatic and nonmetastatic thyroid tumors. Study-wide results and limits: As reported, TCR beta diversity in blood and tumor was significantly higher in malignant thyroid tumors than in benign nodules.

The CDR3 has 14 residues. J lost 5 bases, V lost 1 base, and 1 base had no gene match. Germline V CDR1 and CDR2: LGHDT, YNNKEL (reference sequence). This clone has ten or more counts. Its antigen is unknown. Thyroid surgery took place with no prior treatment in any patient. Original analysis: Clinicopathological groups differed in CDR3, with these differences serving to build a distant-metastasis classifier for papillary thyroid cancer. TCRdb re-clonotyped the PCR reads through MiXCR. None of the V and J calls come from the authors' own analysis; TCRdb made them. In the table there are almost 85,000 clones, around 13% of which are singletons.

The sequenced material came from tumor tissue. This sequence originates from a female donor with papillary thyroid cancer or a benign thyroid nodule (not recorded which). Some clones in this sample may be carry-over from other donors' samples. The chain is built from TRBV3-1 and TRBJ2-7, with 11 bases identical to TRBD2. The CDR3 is CASSQVAGGHEQYF. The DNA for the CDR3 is TGTGCCAGCAGCCAAGTAGCGGGAGGGCACGAGCAGTACTTC.